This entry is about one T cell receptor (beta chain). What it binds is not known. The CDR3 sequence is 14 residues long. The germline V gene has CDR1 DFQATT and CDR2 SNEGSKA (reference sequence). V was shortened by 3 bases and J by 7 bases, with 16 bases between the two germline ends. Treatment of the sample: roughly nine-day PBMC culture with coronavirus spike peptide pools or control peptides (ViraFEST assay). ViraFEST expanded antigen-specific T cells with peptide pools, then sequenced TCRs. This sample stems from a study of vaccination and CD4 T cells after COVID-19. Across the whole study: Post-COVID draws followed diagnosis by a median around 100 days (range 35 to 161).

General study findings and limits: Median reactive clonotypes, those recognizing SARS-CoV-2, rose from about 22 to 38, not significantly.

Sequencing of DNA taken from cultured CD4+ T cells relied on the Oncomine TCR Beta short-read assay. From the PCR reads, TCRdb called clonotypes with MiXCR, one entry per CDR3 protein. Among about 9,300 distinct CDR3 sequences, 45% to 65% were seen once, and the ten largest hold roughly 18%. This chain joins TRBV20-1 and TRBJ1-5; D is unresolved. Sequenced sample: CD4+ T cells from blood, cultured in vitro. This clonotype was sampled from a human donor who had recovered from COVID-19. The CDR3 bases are TGCAGTGCTAGGGCGAAGGGAGCGGGGCAGCCCCAGCATTTT. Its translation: CSARAKGAGQPQHF.